The 16 T cell receptor beta chains in this list originate from one sample, sequenced in a study. TCRdb ran MiXCR on the RT-PCR reads and lists one entry per CDR3 protein. The profile covers more than 600,000 distinct CDR3 sequences, with approximately 15% appearing a single time and roughly 3.6% taken by the ten largest. The sample was memory CD4+ T cells from blood. These receptors were collected from a female donor in good health, serving as a healthy control.

In its sample, this clonotype was seen many times. V is TRBV12-3 or TRBV12-4 and J is TRBJ2-1; TRBD2 matches at 11 bases. Germline trimming cut 7 bases from V and 5 bases from J; bases unmatched to any gene: 13. The CDR3 spans 17 residues. The CDR3 is CASTIYGASGGNNEQFF. CDR3 nucleotide sequence: TGTGCCAGCACAATTTATGGGGCTAGCGGGGGGAACAATGAGCAGTTCTTC.

The rearrangement uses TRBV12-3 or TRBV12-4 and TRBJ2-1; D is perhaps TRBD1 (5 bases). The germline V and J ends were trimmed by 5 bases and 7 bases, with 12 bases remaining between them. This CDR3 region has 13 residues. CDR3 DNA sequence: TGTGCCAGCAGTCCCAGGGTTGGTAATGAGCAGTTCTTC. Amino acid sequence: CASSPRVGNEQFF.

This chain joins TRBV20-1 and TRBJ1-2, with D tentatively TRBD1 (5 bases). Trimming left V 3 bases short and J 3 bases short, with 17 bases between. CDR3 length: 15 residues. Germline loops: CDR1 DFQATT, CDR2 SNEGSKA (reference sequence). CDR3 DNA: TGCAGTGCTAGGGCGTGGGTAGGGGCGCACTATGGCTACACCTTC. This translates into CSARAWVGAHYGYTF.

At least ten counts were recorded for this clonotype. The chain couples TRBV5-1 to TRBJ2-3; D not resolved. Germline lookup yields CDR1 SGHRS and CDR2 YFSETQ. This CDR3 is 14 amino acids long. Trimming left V 0 bases short and J 2 bases short, with 7 bases between. The CDR3 coding sequence is TGCGCCAGCAGCTTGGGAGGTTACACAGATACGCAGTATTTT. It translates to CASSLGGYTDTQYF.

This clonotype occurred a few times. In DNA, the CDR3 is TGTGCCAGCAGTTACTCATCGACAGGGTCGACTGAAGCTTTCTTT. Amino acid sequence: CASSYSSTGSTEAFF. The chain employs TRBV6-5 and TRBJ1-1; 7 nucleotides match TRBD1. In germline, CDR1 is MNHEY, CDR2 SVGAGI. The CDR3 is 15 residues long. The V gene end was trimmed by 0 bases and the J gene end by 5 bases; junction bases not matched to a gene: 6.

This clonotype was recorded a few times. Sequence at one end of the junction differs from germline and may be a read error. The V gene is TRBV7-2, the J gene TRBJ2-7; either TRBD1 or TRBD2 may fit D (5 bases each). This CDR3 has 11 amino acids. Germline CDR1 SGHTA, CDR2 FQGNSA. As DNA, the CDR3 is TGTGCCAGCAGCTTGGGGGAACGTTTGAACTTC. It is translated as CASSLGERLNF.

This clonotype was counted a few times. The CDR3 DNA reads TGCGCCAGCAGCTGGCGGGACAGGGGGACCAGCAATCAGCCCCAGCATTTT. It encodes CASSWRDRGTSNQPQHF. V usage is TRBV5-1 and J usage is TRBJ1-5; 11 bases fit TRBD1. The germline gives CDR1 SGHRS, CDR2 YFSETQ. The J segment lost 1 base and the V segment lost 3 bases, leaving 6 bases of the junction unmatched. The CDR3 extends over 17 amino acids.

In this sample, this clonotype turned up a few times. The V gene is TRBV30, the J gene TRBJ1-5, with D hard to call. This CDR3 region has 14 residues. Trimming left V 6 bases short and J 1 base short, with 13 bases between. Germline CDR1 reads GTSNPN; CDR2 reads SVGIG (reference sequence). The CDR3 loop reads CACKPTGSNQPQHF. In nucleotides, the CDR3 is TGTGCCTGCAAACCGACGGGGAGCAATCAGCCCCAGCATTTT. Full variable domain (outside the CDR3, taken from reference TRBV30 and TRBJ1-5): SQTIHQWPATLVQPVGSPLSLECTVEGTSNPNLYWYRQAAGRGLQLLFYSVGIGQISSEVPQNLSASRPQDRQFILSSKKLLLSDSGFYLCACKPTGSNQPQHFGDGTRLSIL.

This clonotype was found a few times. The gene calls are TRBV12-3 or TRBV12-4 and TRBJ1-5; D is perhaps TRBD1 (5 bases). The CDR3 is made up of 14 amino acids. The ends were cut back, 5 bases at V and 6 bases at J, with 14 bases in the middle. The DNA of the CDR3 is TGTGCCAGCAGTCATTCTGGGGGGGGTCAGCCCCAGCATTTT. Its translation: CASSHSGGGQPQHF.

The chain's CDR3 is CASSPYLAGGYNEQFF. The CDR3 nucleotides are TGTGCCAGCTCACCTTACCTAGCGGGAGGGTACAATGAGCAGTTCTTC. The gene calls are TRBV18 and TRBJ2-1; 12 nucleotides align to TRBD2. V lost 3 bases, J lost 4 bases, and 4 bases stayed unmatched. The CDR3 is 16 residues long. Germline V gives CDR1 KGHSH, CDR2 LQKENI.

In DNA form, the CDR3 reads TGCGCCAGCAGCCTAAGCCCGGGAGGGCCGGTAAATGAGCAGTTCTTC. Translated, it gives CASSLSPGGPVNEQFF. V gene TRBV5-1 combines with J gene TRBJ2-1; TRBD2 aligns across 8 bases. Germline-derived CDR1 and CDR2 are SGHRS and YFSETQ. Losses at the gene ends were 4 bases for V and 7 bases for J; bases not matched to a gene: 13. The CDR3 is 16 residues long.

The sample holds many counts of this clonotype. The gene calls are TRBV15 and TRBJ2-1; the match to TRBD2 covers 8 bases. V shed 5 bases, J shed 2 bases, and the junction held 5 bases outside the gene matches. Germline V gene data show CDR1 as LNHNV and CDR2 as YYDKDF (reference sequence). The CDR3 length is 15 residues. Here the CDR3 reads CATSREGYPYNEQFF. The DNA of the CDR3 is TGTGCCACCAGCCGGGAGGGGTACCCCTACAATGAGCAGTTCTTC.

In its sample, this clonotype was seen many times. V usage is TRBV7-2 and J usage is TRBJ1-2; 8 bases match TRBD1. The CDR3 spans 14 residues. CDR1 and CDR2 (germline): SGHTA, FQGNSA. Losses at the gene ends were 4 bases for V and 7 bases for J; bases not matched to a gene: 8. CDR3 residues: CASSSMGQVRGYTF. The CDR3 bases are TGTGCCAGCAGCTCAATGGGACAGGTCCGTGGCTACACCTTC.

The chain has TRBV7-8 and TRBJ2-2; unclear D gene. The CDR3 loop spans 14 amino acids. Germline V gene sequence: CDR1 SGHVS, CDR2 FQNEAQ. V was trimmed by 5 bases and J by 0 bases, leaving 7 bases between them. The DNA of the CDR3 is TGTGCCAGCAGCCCAGACCCGAACACCGGGGAGCTGTTTTTT. Its translation is CASSPDPNTGELFF.

The chain employs TRBV6-2 or TRBV6-3 and TRBJ1-5, with D maybe TRBD1 (5 bases). Trimming shortened V by 2 bases and J by 5 bases, and 16 bases separated the two germline ends. This CDR3 comprises 16 residues. Germline V gene lookup returns CDR1 MNHEY and CDR2 SVGEGT. CDR3 DNA: TGTGCCAGCAGTTACGGTTTCGCTGGGGCCTATCAGCCCCAGCATTTT. The encoded protein is CASSYGFAGAYQPQHF.

This clonotype showed up just a few times. The CDR3 sequence is CASSPRRDDGYTF. The CDR3 region has the DNA TGTGCCAGCTCACCACGAAGAGATGACGGCTACACCTTC. The chain combines TRBV18 with TRBJ1-2; unclear D gene. There are 13 residues in the CDR3. V lost 1 base to trimming and J lost 8 bases, with 11 bases between them. The V gene's germline CDR1 is KGHSH and CDR2 LQKENI.